Below, 5 T cell receptor beta chains from the same sample are listed, as sequenced in a study of CXCR3-negative and CXCR3-positive naive CD8 T cells. The method, 5' RACE with UMI labels, was used to prepare the TRB cDNA libraries. Reprocessing the 5' RACE reads, TCRdb reports a single entry for every CDR3 protein and omits DNA. The table lists some 130,000 distinct CDR3 sequences. What was sequenced was naive CXCR3- CD8+ T cells from blood. Subset here: CD45RO-CCR7+CD27+CD95- naive CD8+ T cells lacking CXCR3 (TNR3-). Source of these receptors: a human donor in good health. Some clones in this sample may be carry-over from other donors' samples.

V usage is TRBV2 and J usage is TRBJ2-1; TCRdb names TRBD2, which stays unverified in the absence of DNA. The CDR3 consists of 15 residues. Germline V gene data show CDR1 as SNHLY and CDR2 as FYNNEI. The CDR3 here is CASSVSGRTGNEQFF.

The genes are TRBV12-3 or TRBV12-4 and TRBJ2-1; TCRdb indicates TRBD2, and absent DNA this call remains unverified. The CDR3 extends over 15 amino acids. This CDR3 is CASSPLAGVDNEQFF.

The V call is TRBV27, the J call TRBJ2-7; TCRdb's D call, TRBD1, is unchecked because there is no DNA. Germline CDR1 and CDR2: MNHEY and SMNVEV (reference sequence). The CDR3 runs 14 residues. CDR3: CASRGDRYSYEQYF.

The chain joins TRBV5-1 to TRBJ1-1; with no DNA, the TCRdb D assignment of TRBD1 cannot be verified. This CDR3 region has 16 residues. Germline CDR1 and CDR2: SGHRS and YFSETQ. The CDR3 reads CASSLYPGTGYTEAFF. The variable domain in full, with the rest retrieved from reference TRBV5-1 and TRBJ1-1, is KAGVTQTPRYLIKTRGQQVTLSCSPISGHRSVSWYQQTPGQGLQFLFEYFSETQRNKGNFPGRFSGRQFSNSRSEMNVSTLELGDSALYLCASSLYPGTGYTEAFFGQGTRLTVV.

The rearrangement joins TRBV7-8 to TRBJ2-1. Germline loops: CDR1 SGHVS, CDR2 FQNEAQ. The CDR3 is 12 amino acids. The CDR3 loop is CASSLVLNEQFF.